This T cell receptor (beta chain) was profiled in a study of blood T cell repertoires in COVID-19. Residents of over 20 US areas, aged about 18 to 89 years, made up the participants. The CDR3 consists of 17 residues. CDR1 SGDLS and CDR2 YYNGEE come from the germline V gene. After removal of 5 bases from V and 2 bases from J, the junction contained 12 bases not matched to a gene. Some clones are missing from TCRdb's copy, which holds only in-frame ones; the method was immunoSEQ multiplex PCR. The data contain about 250,000 clones, approximately 85% of them singletons. The chain recombines TRBV9 with TRBJ1-3; TRBD1 matches at 8 bases. This sequence originates from a woman aged 45 to 65 with acute COVID-19. Sample: PBMCs or T cells enriched from blood (not recorded which). CDR3 DNA: TGTGCCAGCAGTACACAGGGGGGGTCTAGGGCTGGAAACACCATATATTTT. Its protein is CASSTQGGSRAGNTIYF. Filled out from reference TRBV9 and TRBJ1-3, the complete variable domain reads DSGVTQTPKHLITATGQRVTLRCSPRSGDLSVYWYQQSLDQGLQFLIQYYNGEERAKGNILERFSAQQFPDLHSELNLSSLELGDSALYFCASSTQGGSRAGNTIYFGEGSWLTVV.